Below, 8 T cell receptor beta chains from the same sample are listed, as sequenced in a study of T-cell reconstitution after alpha-beta-depleted transplantation in children (dated by TCRdb to the mid-2010s). The library was built by means of PCR. The listed sequencing device is Illumina HiSeq 2500. TCR libraries were prepared with molecular barcoding, using unique molecular identifiers to normalize TCRbeta repertoire quantification. The public reads were quality trimmed at Q25 with fastp and then assembled into clones with MiXCR by TCRdb, keeping productive beta chains. Every CDR3 protein is listed once, alongside the most common genes and DNA of its rows. A total of roughly 300,000 distinct CDR3 sequences appear in this sample, over 9% of them only once. The ten biggest clones cover roughly 2.5% of the sample. The material sequenced was PBMCs from the stem cell graft donor, taken from the stem cell graft. These receptors came from a human donor who donated a stem cell graft to a child with acute lymphoblastic leukemia.

The V gene is TRBV19, the J gene TRBJ2-1; 12 bases are shared with TRBD2. The CDR3 runs to 17 residues. Trimming removed 4 bases from V and 0 bases from J; junction bases left unmatched: 4. Germline V gene lookup returns CDR1 LNHDA and CDR2 SQIVND (reference sequence). The chain's CDR3 is CASSTGLAGSSYNEQFF. Here the CDR3 DNA reads TGTGCCAGTAGTACAGGACTAGCGGGGAGCTCCTACAATGAGCAGTTCTTC.

This CDR3 is CASTVSLGLAGPGQYF. The CDR3, as DNA: TGTGCCAGCACAGTATCACTGGGACTAGCGGGACCGGGGCAGTACTTC. This chain joins TRBV28 and TRBJ2-7; 13 bases agree with TRBD2. Looked up from germline, CDR1 is MDHEN and CDR2 is SYDVKM. The CDR3 is 16 amino acids. The V gene end was trimmed by 7 bases and the J gene end by 9 bases; junction bases not matched to a gene: 15. Using reference TRBV28 and TRBJ2-7 for the parts outside the CDR3, the full variable domain is DVKVTQSSRYLVKRTGEKVFLECVQDMDHENMFWYRQDPGLGLRLIYFSYDVKMKEKGDIPEGYSVSREKKERFSLILESASTNQTSMYLCASTVSLGLAGPGQYFGPGTRLTVT.

The V gene is TRBV6-2 or TRBV6-3, the J gene TRBJ2-7; 8 nucleotides align to TRBD1. The CDR3 runs 16 residues. From germline, CDR1 is MNHEY and CDR2 SVGEGT. V lost 6 bases and J lost 0; bases outside the gene matches: 10. The CDR3 bases are TGTGCCAGCAGAGGACAGGGAGATACCACCTCCTACGAGCAGTACTTC. This encodes CASRGQGDTTSYEQYF.

This clonotype was seen only a few times. V and J are TRBV7-2 and TRBJ1-1; the D is unclear. Germline V lookup: CDR1 SGHTA, CDR2 FQGNSA. This CDR3 is 14 amino acids long. V dropped 5 bases and J dropped 1 base, with 11 bases sitting between them. CDR3 DNA sequence: TGTGCCAGCAGCCCCGACGGTACGAACACTGAAGCTTTCTTT. Translation: CASSPDGTNTEAFF.

This clonotype was observed a handful of times. This chain connects TRBV29-1 to TRBJ2-7; D is possibly TRBD1 or TRBD2 (6 bases each). This CDR3 is 17 amino acids long. Germline V CDR1 and CDR2: SQVTM, ANQGSEA. V gave up 6 bases and J gave up 0 bases, with 24 bases separating them. The CDR3, as DNA: TGCAGCGTGTCCCCGGGGCGAGGGGGGTTTGGCTCCTACGAGCAGTACTTC. It yields the protein CSVSPGRGGFGSYEQYF.

The J gene is TRBJ1-5, the V gene TRBV19; D is unclear. Between the trimmed V and J ends, which lost 2 bases and 2 bases, there was a span of 10 bases. Germline V gene data show CDR1 as LNHDA and CDR2 as SQIVND (reference sequence). The CDR3 contains 15 residues. The CDR3 nucleotides are TGTGCCAGTAGTATAACGGGCTCACGCAATCAGCCCCAGCATTTT. It yields the protein CASSITGSRNQPQHF.

The chain has TRBV6-1 and TRBJ2-7; 10 bases agree with TRBD2. There are 15 residues in the CDR3. Per the germline V gene, CDR1 is MNHNS and CDR2 is SASEGT. J was trimmed by 2 bases and V by 2 bases; bases with no gene match: 3. CDR3 region: CASSELAGATYEQYF. As DNA, the CDR3 is TGTGCCAGCAGTGAACTAGCGGGAGCGACCTACGAGCAGTACTTC.

V gene TRBV20-1 combines with J gene TRBJ1-1; perhaps TRBD1 as D (5 bases). The V end lost 1 base, the J end lost 4 bases, and 10 bases lay between the germline ends. CDR3 length: 13 residues. The germline V gene has CDR1 DFQATT and CDR2 SNEGSKA (reference sequence). DNA for the CDR3: TGCAGTGCTAGAGGACGGGGCGTCACTGAAGCTTTCTTT. It translates to CSARGRGVTEAFF.